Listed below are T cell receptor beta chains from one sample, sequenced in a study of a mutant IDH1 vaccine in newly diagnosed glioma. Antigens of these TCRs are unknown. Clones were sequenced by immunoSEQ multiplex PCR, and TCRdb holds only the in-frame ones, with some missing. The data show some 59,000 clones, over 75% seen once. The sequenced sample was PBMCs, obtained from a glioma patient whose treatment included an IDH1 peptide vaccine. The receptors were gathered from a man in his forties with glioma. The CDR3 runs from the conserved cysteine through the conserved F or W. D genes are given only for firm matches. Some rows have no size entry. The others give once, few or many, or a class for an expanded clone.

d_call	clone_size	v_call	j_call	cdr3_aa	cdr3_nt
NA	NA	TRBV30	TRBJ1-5	CAWSSGSEGQPQHF	TGTGCCTGGAGTTCAGGGTCCGAGGGACAGCCCCAGCATTTT
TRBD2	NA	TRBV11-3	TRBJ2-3	CASSEGTSGADTQYF	TGTGCCAGCAGCGAAGGGACTAGCGGGGCAGATACGCAGTATTTT
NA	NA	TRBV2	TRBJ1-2	CASSVLGFYGYTF	TGTGCCAGCAGTGTTTTGGGATTTTATGGCTACACCTTC
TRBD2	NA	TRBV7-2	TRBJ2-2	CASSLGLTSGSGGELFF	TGTGCCAGCAGCTTAGGCCTGACTAGCGGGAGCGGCGGGGAGCTGTTTTTT
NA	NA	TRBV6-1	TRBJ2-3	CASREMLSTDTQYF	TGTGCCAGCAGAGAAATGCTAAGCACAGATACGCAGTATTTT
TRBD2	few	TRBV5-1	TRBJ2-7	CASSRGLAGYEQYF	TGCGCCAGCAGCAGGGGACTAGCGGGCTACGAGCAGTACTTC
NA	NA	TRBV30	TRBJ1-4	CAWCSKQGAGEKLFF	TGTGCCTGGTGTTCGAAACAGGGTGCGGGTGAAAAACTGTTTTTT
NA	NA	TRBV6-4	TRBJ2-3	CASSESLSSGTDTQYF	TGTGCCAGCAGTGAATCACTGTCCAGCGGCACAGATACGCAGTATTTT
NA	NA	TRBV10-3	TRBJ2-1	CAIRGGPDRGNNEQFF	TGTGCCATCCGGGGGGGGCCGGACAGGGGTAACAATGAGCAGTTCTTC
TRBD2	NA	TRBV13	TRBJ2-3	CASSLRTSGSTDTQYF	TGTGCCAGCAGCCTCCGGACTAGCGGGAGCACAGATACGCAGTATTTT
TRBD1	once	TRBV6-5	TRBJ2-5	CASSFLPGTGETQYF	TGTGCCAGCAGTTTTTTACCGGGGACAGGAGAGACCCAGTACTTC
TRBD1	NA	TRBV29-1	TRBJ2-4	CSTGTGGDIQYF	TGCAGCACCGGGACAGGGGGTGACATTCAGTACTTC
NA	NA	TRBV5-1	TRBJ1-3	CASSLNQGSGNTIYF	TGCGCCAGCAGCTTGAATCAGGGATCTGGAAACACCATATATTTT
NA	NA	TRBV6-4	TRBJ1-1	CASSEEGEKGEAFF	TGTGCCAGCAGTGAAGAAGGGGAAAAGGGTGAAGCTTTCTTT
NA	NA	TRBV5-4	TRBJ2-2	CASSSGLAAPGELFF	TGTGCCAGCAGCTCGGGACTGGCTGCCCCCGGGGAGCTGTTTTTT
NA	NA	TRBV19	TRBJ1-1	CASSIPGVQRNTEAFF	TGTGCCAGTAGTATTCCCGGAGTACAACGGAACACTGAAGCTTTCTTT
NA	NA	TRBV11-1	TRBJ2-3	CASSLARGTDTQYF	TGTGCCAGCAGCTTAGCCCGGGGCACAGATACGCAGTATTTT
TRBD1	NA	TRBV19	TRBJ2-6	CASRAGQGVSGANVLTF	TGTGCCAGCCGTGCGGGACAGGGGGTCTCTGGGGCCAACGTCCTGACTTTC
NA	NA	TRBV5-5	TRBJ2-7	CASSLVRGEEGQYF	TGTGCCAGCAGCTTGGTAAGAGGGGAAGAAGGGCAGTACTTC
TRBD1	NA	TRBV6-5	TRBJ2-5	CASSYSGTGARRTQYF	TGTGCCAGCAGTTACTCCGGGACAGGGGCTAGAAGGACCCAGTACTTC
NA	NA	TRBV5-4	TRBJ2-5	CASSLDSPLKETQYF	TGTGCCAGCAGCTTGGATTCACCACTCAAAGAGACCCAGTACTTC
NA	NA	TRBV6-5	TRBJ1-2	CASTRGGPNYGYTF	TGTGCCAGCACTCGGGGGGGGCCTAACTATGGCTACACCTTC
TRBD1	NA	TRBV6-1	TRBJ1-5	CASSEQDRSPVPQHF	TGTGCCAGCAGTGAACAGGACAGGTCTCCAGTGCCCCAGCATTTT
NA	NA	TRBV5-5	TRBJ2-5	CASSSHWGRQETQYF	TGTGCCAGCAGCTCTCATTGGGGGAGACAAGAGACCCAGTACTTC
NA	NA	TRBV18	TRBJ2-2	CASSPGAGTGELFF	TGTGCCAGCTCACCGGGGGCTGGCACCGGGGAGCTGTTTTTT
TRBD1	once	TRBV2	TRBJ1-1	CASRNRGPGGTEAFF	TGTGCCAGCAGGAACAGGGGGCCTGGAGGCACTGAAGCTTTCTTT
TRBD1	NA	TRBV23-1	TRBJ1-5	CASSNAESRDRSDQPQHF	TGCGCCAGCAGCAATGCCGAGAGCCGGGACAGGTCGGATCAGCCCCAGCATTTT
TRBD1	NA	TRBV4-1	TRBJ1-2	CASSQGPTGVDYGYTF	TGCGCCAGCAGCCAAGGCCCGACAGGGGTGGACTATGGCTACACCTTC
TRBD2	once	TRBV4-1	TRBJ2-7	CASSPGGGEGYEQYF	TGCGCCAGCAGCCCGGGGGGAGGGGAGGGCTACGAGCAGTACTTC
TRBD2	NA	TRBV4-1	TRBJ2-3	CASRGAAGRGASGRADADTQYF	TGCGCCAGCAGAGGGGCGGCCGGGCGCGGGGCTAGCGGGAGGGCGGATGCAGATACGCAGTATTTT
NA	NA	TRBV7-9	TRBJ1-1	CASSLGTAIEAFF	TGTGCCAGCAGCTTAGGGACAGCGATCGAAGCTTTCTTT
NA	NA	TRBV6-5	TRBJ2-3	CASSSDRPGTDTQYF	TGTGCCAGCAGTTCTGACCGTCCAGGCACAGATACGCAGTATTTT
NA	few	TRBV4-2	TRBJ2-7	CASSQEPGSSYEQYF	TGTGCCAGCAGCCAAGAGCCAGGGTCTTCCTACGAGCAGTACTTC
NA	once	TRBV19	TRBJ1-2	CASTLSGYYGYTF	TGTGCCAGTACCCTCTCAGGGTACTATGGCTACACCTTC
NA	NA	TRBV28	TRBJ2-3	CASPPGGGNTDTQYF	TGTGCCAGCCCCCCCGGGGGCGGGAACACAGATACGCAGTATTTT
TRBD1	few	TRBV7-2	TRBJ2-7	CASKADRGGHEQYF	TGTGCCAGCAAAGCGGACAGGGGAGGCCACGAGCAGTACTTC
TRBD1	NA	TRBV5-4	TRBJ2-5	CASSMGQGGKTQYF	TGTGCCAGCAGCATGGGACAGGGAGGCAAGACCCAGTACTTC
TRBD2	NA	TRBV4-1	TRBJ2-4	CASSQDPSGGNIQYF	TGCGCCAGCAGCCAAGATCCTAGCGGAGGAAACATTCAGTACTTC
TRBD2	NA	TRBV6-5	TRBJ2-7	CASSNRASGRGEQYF	TGTGCCAGCAGTAACCGGGCTAGCGGGAGAGGGGAGCAGTACTTC
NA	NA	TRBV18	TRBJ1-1	CASSPGGNTEAFF	TGTGCCAGCTCACCGGGGGGGAACACTGAAGCTTTCTTT
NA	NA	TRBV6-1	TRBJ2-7	CASSDRGQRDEQYF	TGTGCCAGCAGTGACCGGGGGCAAAGGGACGAGCAGTACTTC
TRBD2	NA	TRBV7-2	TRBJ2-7	CASSPGDYHYEQYF	TGTGCCAGCAGCCCTGGGGACTATCACTACGAGCAGTACTTC
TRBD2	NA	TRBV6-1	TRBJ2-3	CASERGGLYF	TGTGCCAGCGAACGGGGGGGGCTGTATTTT
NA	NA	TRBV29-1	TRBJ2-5	CSAGGLGRETQYF	TGCAGCGCCGGGGGGCTAGGGCGGGAGACCCAGTACTTC
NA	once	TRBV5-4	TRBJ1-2	CASSLVGSYGYTF	TGTGCCAGCAGCTTGGTGGGGTCCTATGGCTACACCTTC
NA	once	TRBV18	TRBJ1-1	CASSPDMNTEAFF	TGTGCCAGCTCGCCAGATATGAACACTGAAGCTTTCTTT
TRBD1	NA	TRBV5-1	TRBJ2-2	CASSYNKGGANTGELFF	TGCGCCAGCAGCTACAACAAAGGGGGCGCAAACACCGGGGAGCTGTTTTTT
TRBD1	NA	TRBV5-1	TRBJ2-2	CASSLWDSTGELFF	TGCGCCAGCAGCCTTTGGGACAGCACCGGGGAGCTGTTTTTT
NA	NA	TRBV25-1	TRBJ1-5	CASSESGSGQPQHF	TGTGCCAGCAGTGAGTCGGGTTCGGGGCAGCCCCAGCATTTT